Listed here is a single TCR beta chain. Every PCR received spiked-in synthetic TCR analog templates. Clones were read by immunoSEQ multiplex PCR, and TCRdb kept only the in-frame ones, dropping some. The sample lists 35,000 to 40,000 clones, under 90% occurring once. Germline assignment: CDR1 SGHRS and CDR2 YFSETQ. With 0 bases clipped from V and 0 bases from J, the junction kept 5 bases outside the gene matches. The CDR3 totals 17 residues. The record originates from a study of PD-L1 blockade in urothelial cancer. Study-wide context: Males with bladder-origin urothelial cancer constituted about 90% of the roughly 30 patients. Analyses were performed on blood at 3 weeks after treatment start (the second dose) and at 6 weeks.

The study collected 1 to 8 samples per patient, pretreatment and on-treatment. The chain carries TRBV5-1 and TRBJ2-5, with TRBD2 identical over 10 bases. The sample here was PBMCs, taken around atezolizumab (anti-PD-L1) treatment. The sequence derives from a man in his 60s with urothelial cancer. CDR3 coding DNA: TGCGCCAGCAGCTTGGGGCTAGCGGGGGTATACCAAGAGACCCAGTACTTC. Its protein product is CASSLGLAGVYQETQYF.